This TCR beta chain was documented in a study of cytomegalovirus exposure and HLA in healthy donors (dated by TCRdb to 2016 to 2017). Background on the whole study: A later analysis indicated that the 120 validation repertoires were generated on the platform also employed for the 666 repertoires of the first cohort. The study aimed to test whether cataloging public T cell receptors could reveal signatures of past pathogen exposure. A separate validation cohort of about 110 different subjects was used in addition to the 666-subject first cohort. To predict cytomegalovirus infection status, the study brought together high-throughput TCR immunosequencing, statistical association of individual TCRs with disease status, and machine learning. What the work shows at the level of the full study, not this receptor alone: The classifier was reported to diagnose cytomegalovirus status with high specificity and sensitivity in both the original cohort and the validation cohort. In vitro tests confirmed that a few of the cytomegalovirus-associated TCR beta chains recognize cytomegalovirus antigens. Most TCR sequences were observed very rarely across donors, whereas some public TCRs were present in many individuals. A later analysis found that TCRs clustered in the first cohort also tended to co-occur in the 120 or so validation repertoires, with approximately 93% of cluster scores above 0. It was suggested by the authors that the approach could potentially be generalized to other disease states and immunological phenotypes. All 120 or so repertoires were used to score co-occurrence in the validation cohort in a later analysis, because that analysis had no HLA typing for the cohort. The study listed 164 TCR beta chains as associated with cytomegalovirus.

Concerning this clone: Which antigen it targets is not known. Qualities for individual bases were not recorded, and no much larger clone is one base off.

The receptor library was made with the immunoSEQ multiplex PCR assay. The original methods were these. To diagnose cytomegalovirus status from the catalog of TCR beta chain sequences, a statistical classification framework was built. TCRdb took over this immuneACCESS table, retaining in-frame rearrangements with V and J assigned. Such tables are incomplete; in checked studies, under half of the missing clones stem from an unresolved V gene, and the remainder is unexplained. The V and J calls and clone size were taken over from that table, and D and trimming were inferred from the DNA. A total of under 95,000 clones appear in this sample, approximately 94% of them only once. Approximately 3.6% of the sample is held by the ten biggest clonotypes. Counted from cysteine to phenylalanine, this CDR3 has 13 amino acids. Only the CDR3 DNA is retained, 39 bases long and in frame from the first base. CDR1 and CDR2 are drawn from the germline V gene: MDHEN, SYDVKM. At the junction V is shortened by 4 bases and J by 11 bases, with 15 bases in between.

The donors belonged to the validation cohort of about 110 subjects, which was separate from the approximately 660-subject first cohort. The chain is encoded by TRBV28 joined to TRBJ1-5; confidence is insufficient to name the D gene. The clonotype originates from a woman between 18 and 29 years old in good health and CMV-seropositive. The sequenced sample consisted of PBMCs. The sequence in DNA is TGTGCCAGCAGTTACATGGGAGTCGTGGCCCAGCATTTT. Its coded protein is CASSYMGVVAQHF.